A single sample gave rise to the 27 T cell receptor beta chains below, sequenced in a study of blood T cell repertoires in COVID-19. Libraries were prepared by immunoSEQ multiplex PCR; TCRdb keeps only in-frame clonotypes and omits some of them. The sample shows roughly 160,000 clones, roughly 90% of them seen only once. The source material was PBMCs or T cells enriched from blood (not recorded which). Every receptor here comes from a woman in her forties or fifties who had recovered from COVID-19.

The chain has TRBV6-5 and TRBJ1-5; the match to TRBD1 covers 8 bases. V lost 6 bases, J lost 4 bases, and 2 bases stayed unmatched. The length of the CDR3 is 13 residues. Germline loops: CDR1 MNHEY, CDR2 SVGAGI. CDR3 nucleotide sequence: TGTGCCAGCAGGGACAGGGAGAATCAGCCCCAGCATTTT. Its protein product is CASRDRENQPQHF.

For the CDR3, the DNA is TGTGCCACACTACAGGGGACCTACGAGCAGTACTTC. Translation gives CATLQGTYEQYF. J is TRBJ2-7 and V is TRBV28; 7 bases align to TRBD1. V lost 10 bases to trimming and J lost 2 bases; unmatched junction nucleotides: 5. Germline-derived CDR1 and CDR2 are MDHEN and SYDVKM. This CDR3 spans 12 amino acids.

V usage is TRBV2 and J usage is TRBJ1-3; D perhaps matches TRBD1 (6 bases). Between the trimmed V and J ends, which lost 7 bases and 4 bases, there was a span of 17 bases. Germline values: CDR1 SNHLY, CDR2 FYNNEI. The CDR3 spans 15 residues. The CDR3 loop reads CASKPQGISGNTIYF. Here the CDR3 DNA reads TGTGCCAGCAAACCACAGGGTATTTCAGGAAACACCATATATTTT.

This clone appeared a few times. An end of the junction does not agree with germline; a read error may underlie this. The gene calls are TRBV7-2 and TRBJ2-1; 7 bases line up with TRBD1. CDR3 length equals 13 residues. From germline, CDR1 is SGHTA and CDR2 FQGNSA. CDR3 amino acids: CASSSRGQAVRIF. CDR3 DNA sequence: TGTGCCAGCAGCTCCCGAGGACAGGCCGTCCGGATCTTC.

The chain carries TRBV28 and TRBJ1-4; TRBD1 matches at 8 bases. Germline lookup yields CDR1 MDHEN and CDR2 SYDVKM. Trimming took 5 bases from V and 2 from J; bases not matched to a gene: 19. The length of the CDR3 is 20 residues. Here the CDR3 reads CASSTTRGQAQRRTNEKLFF. The CDR3 DNA reads TGTGCCAGCAGTACGACCAGGGGGCAGGCTCAACGCAGGACTAATGAAAAACTGTTTTTT. The variable domain in full, with the rest retrieved from reference TRBV28 and TRBJ1-4, is DVKVTQSSRYLVKRTGEKVFLECVQDMDHENMFWYRQDPGLGLRLIYFSYDVKMKEKGDIPEGYSVSREKKERFSLILESASTNQTSMYLCASSTTRGQAQRRTNEKLFFGSGTQLSVL.

The chain carries TRBV4-2 and TRBJ2-7; 7 positions agree with TRBD2. Unmatched junction bases numbered 14, after V lost 4 bases and J lost 2 bases. This CDR3 is 17 amino acids long. Looked up from germline, CDR1 is LGHNA and CDR2 is YNFKEQ. This CDR3 reads CASSRQGDPSGTYEQYF. CDR3 DNA sequence: TGTGCCAGCAGCCGACAAGGGGACCCCAGCGGGACCTACGAGCAGTACTTC.

Regarding this clone: Distinct nucleotide sequences in the sample also encode this CDR3. This chain connects TRBV18 to TRBJ2-1; D may be TRBD2 (6 bases). V lost 3 bases to trimming and J lost 5 bases, with 8 bases between them. This CDR3 comprises 13 residues. The germline V gene encodes CDR1 KGHSH and CDR2 LQKENI. The CDR3 nucleotides are TGTGCCAGCTCACCCGGACTAAACAATGAGCAGTTCTTC. It specifies CASSPGLNNEQFF.

J is TRBJ2-7 and V is TRBV28; TRBD2 is a possible D gene (6 bases). The CDR3 has 14 residues. The V gene's germline CDR1 is MDHEN and CDR2 SYDVKM. The V gene lost 7 bases and the J gene lost 2 bases, with 15 bases spanning the gap. CDR3 nucleotide sequence: TGTGCCAGCACGGTTGTACGGGAGACCTACGAGCAGTACTTC. It translates to CASTVVRETYEQYF.

The chain links TRBV2 to TRBJ2-3, with 8 bases lining up with TRBD1. The CDR3 sequence is 18 residues long. The J segment lost 6 bases and the V segment lost 5 bases, leaving 19 bases of the junction unmatched. Germline CDR1 is SNHLY and CDR2 is FYNNEI. Written as DNA, the CDR3 is TGTGCCAGCAGTTGCCTCCTTGATGCTGTGGACAGGGCGGATACGCAGTATTTT. Protein: CASSCLLDAVDRADTQYF.

The V call is TRBV12-1, the J call TRBJ1-5; the table's D call of TRBD1 was not tested on the DNA. TRBV12-1 is tagged as a pseudogene. This CDR3 region has 16 residues. CDR3 in amino acids: CASSPEQGISNQPQHF. CDR3 DNA: TGTGCCAGCAGCCCCGAACAGGGGATCAGCAATCAGCCCCAGCATTTT.

The chain couples TRBV11-2 to TRBJ2-7; maybe TRBD2 (6 bases). The V and J ends lost 5 bases and 3 bases respectively, with 17 bases between them. Germline CDR1 and CDR2: SGHAT and FQNNGV. CDR3 length: 15 residues. Here the CDR3 DNA reads TGTGCCAGCAGCATTCAACCGGGACTGAACTACGAGCAGTACTTC. Its protein product is CASSIQPGLNYEQYF.

The chain links TRBV19 to TRBJ2-7; 10 positions agree with TRBD1. CDR3 length: 16 amino acids. After removal of 5 bases from V and 3 bases from J, the junction contained 10 bases not matched to a gene. Germline V CDR1 and CDR2: LNHDA, SQIVND (reference sequence). The CDR3 protein is CASSAQRTGGSYEQYF. The CDR3 DNA sequence: TGTGCCAGTAGTGCGCAAAGGACAGGGGGAAGCTACGAGCAGTACTTC.

V usage is TRBV7-9 and J usage is TRBJ2-7, with D hard to call. Trimming cost V 1 base and J 8 bases, with 12 bases left between them. The germline V gene encodes CDR1 SEHNR and CDR2 FQNEAQ (reference sequence). The CDR3 runs to 13 residues. CDR3 DNA: TGTGCCAGCAGCTTAGGACCCGCGGTCCAGCAGTACTTC. As protein: CASSLGPAVQQYF.

The rearrangement uses TRBV6-5 and TRBJ1-1, with a tentative D call TRBD1 (6 bases). There are 16 residues in the CDR3. Trimming stripped 0 bases from V and 5 bases from J, with 16 bases between. The germline V gene encodes CDR1 MNHEY and CDR2 SVGAGI. The CDR3 nucleotides are TGTGCCAGCAGTTACTCGCCCGGTCCGGGACATACTGAAGCTTTCTTT. Amino acid sequence: CASSYSPGPGHTEAFF.

This chain links TRBV3-1 (or the pseudogene TRBV3-2) with TRBJ1-5, with 7 nucleotides matching TRBD1. From germline, CDR1 is LGHDT and CDR2 YNNKEL (reference sequence). V was pared by 1 base and J by 3 bases, with 3 bases of the junction left unmatched. The length of the CDR3 is 15 residues. Written as DNA, the CDR3 is TGTGCCAGCAGCCAAGGGGGACAGAACAATCAGCCCCAGCATTTT. This codes for CASSQGGQNNQPQHF.

In its sample, this clone was seen once. The chain uses TRBV11-3 and TRBJ2-7; 7 positions agree with TRBD2. This CDR3 is 16 amino acids long. Trimming cost V 0 bases and J 4 bases; bases outside gene matches: 9. Per germline, CDR1 SGHNT and CDR2 YENEEA. The CDR3 bases are TGTGCCAGCAGCTTAGATAACGCGGGAGTAGGGTACGAGCAGTACTTC. It is translated as CASSLDNAGVGYEQYF.

The rearrangement uses TRBV11-3 and TRBJ1-1; TRBD1 might be the D (6 bases). The ends were cut back, 7 bases at V and 2 bases at J, with 11 bases in the middle. CDR1 is SGHNT, CDR2 YENEEA, per germline. This CDR3 spans 13 amino acids. The CDR3 DNA is TGTGCCAGCAAAGGGGGGGGAAACACTGAAGCTTTCTTT. Translated: CASKGGGNTEAFF.

The genes are TRBV7-3 and TRBJ2-1; 7 nucleotides line up with TRBD1. Germline lookup yields CDR1 SGHTA and CDR2 FQGTGA. This CDR3 is 15 amino acids long. The V segment lost 5 bases and the J segment 2 bases; nucleotides outside the gene matches: 6. CDR3 nucleotide sequence: TGTGCCAGCAGCCCCGACAGGGCTACCTACAATGAGCAGTTCTTC. Translating gives CASSPDRATYNEQFF. Supplemented by reference TRBV7-3 and TRBJ2-1, the full variable domain reads GAGVSQTPSNKVTEKGKYVELRCDPISGHTALYWYRQSLGQGPEFLIYFQGTGAADDSGLPNDRFFAVRPEGSVSTLKIQRTERGDSAVYLCASSPDRATYNEQFFGPGTRLTVL.

This chain joins TRBV25-1 and TRBJ2-7, with a tentative D call TRBD1 (5 bases). This CDR3 is built from 13 residues. V dropped 1 base and J dropped 2 bases, with 6 bases sitting between them. The germline gives CDR1 MGHDK, CDR2 SYGVNS. CDR3 amino acids: CASSESGTYEQYF. CDR3 DNA sequence: TGTGCCAGCAGTGAATCAGGGACCTACGAGCAGTACTTC.

The CDR3 region is CASSHRHHEQYF. The CDR3 nucleotides read TGTGCCAGCAGCCACAGACATCACGAGCAGTACTTC. V usage is TRBV3-1 (or the pseudogene TRBV3-2) and J usage is TRBJ2-7; D remains unclear. The CDR3 is 12 residues long. From germline, CDR1 is LGHDT and CDR2 YNNKEL (reference sequence). Trimming shortened V by 3 bases and J by 5 bases, and 8 bases separated the two germline ends.

The genes are TRBV9 and TRBJ2-7, with 12 bases that match TRBD2. The germline CDR1 and CDR2 sequences are SGDLS and YYNGEE. This CDR3 has 16 amino acids. The trim removed 4 bases at V and 4 bases at J, leaving 9 bases unmatched. CDR3 loop: CASSPGTSGPPYEQYF. The CDR3 DNA reads as TGTGCCAGCAGCCCAGGGACTAGCGGGCCACCATACGAGCAGTACTTC.

The genes are TRBV18 and TRBJ2-1; 10 bases agree with TRBD2. Germline values: CDR1 KGHSH, CDR2 LQKENI. Trimming removed 4 bases from V and 7 bases from J; junction bases left unmatched: 10. This CDR3 has 16 residues. CDR3 bases: TGTGCCAGCTCACGAGCTCTAGCGGGAGAGGGGAATGAGCAGTTCTTC. As protein: CASSRALAGEGNEQFF. The complete variable domain, with remaining parts taken from reference TRBV18 and TRBJ2-1, reads NAGVMQNPRHLVRRRGQEARLRCSPMKGHSHVYWYRQLPEEGLKFMVYLQKENIIDESGMPKERFSAEFPKEGPSILRIQQVVRGDSAAYFCASSRALAGEGNEQFFGPGTRLTVL.

The chain uses TRBV6-5 and TRBJ1-2; 9 nucleotides align to TRBD1. J gave up 8 bases and V 1 base, and 8 bases lay outside the gene matches. This CDR3 is 15 amino acids long. The germline gives CDR1 MNHEY, CDR2 SVGAGI. The CDR3 is CASSYWTGQGQGYTF. The DNA of the CDR3 is TGTGCCAGCAGTTACTGGACCGGACAGGGGCAAGGCTACACCTTC.

The V call is TRBV28, the J call TRBJ2-2, with unresolved D. Germline CDR1 and CDR2: MDHEN and SYDVKM. V was clipped by 1 base and J by 2 bases, with 8 bases between them. The CDR3 contains 15 residues. The CDR3 loop is CASSLSNINTGELFF. The CDR3, as DNA: TGTGCCAGCAGTTTATCTAATATTAACACCGGGGAGCTGTTTTTT.

The rearrangement uses TRBV19 and TRBJ1-2, with a weak D call TRBD1 (6 bases). This CDR3 has 15 residues. The V end lost 5 bases, the J end lost 0 bases, and 13 bases lay between the germline ends. Germline CDR1 reads LNHDA; CDR2 reads SQIVND (reference sequence). CDR3 in DNA: TGTGCCAGTAGTCTCCCAGGGGCTGCTAACTATGGCTACACCTTC. As protein: CASSLPGAANYGYTF.

The gene calls are TRBV19 and TRBJ1-5; 9 bases are a match to TRBD1. J was trimmed by 0 bases and V by 2 bases; bases with no gene match: 11. This CDR3 comprises 19 residues. Germline CDR1 reads LNHDA; CDR2 reads SQIVND (reference sequence). CDR3 coding DNA: TGTGCCAGTAGTATACGGGGACAGGGTGGGAGCTATAGCAATCAGCCCCAGCATTTT. Its protein product is CASSIRGQGGSYSNQPQHF.

The chain links TRBV11-2 to TRBJ2-5; D is possibly TRBD2 (5 bases). The CDR3 consists of 16 residues. Germline assignment: CDR1 SGHAT and CDR2 FQNNGV. With 4 bases removed from V and 4 bases from J, the gap between germline ends came to 19 bases. The CDR3 region is CASSSRFGVATETQYF. In nucleotides, the CDR3 is TGTGCCAGCAGCTCGAGATTCGGGGTCGCGACAGAGACCCAGTACTTC.